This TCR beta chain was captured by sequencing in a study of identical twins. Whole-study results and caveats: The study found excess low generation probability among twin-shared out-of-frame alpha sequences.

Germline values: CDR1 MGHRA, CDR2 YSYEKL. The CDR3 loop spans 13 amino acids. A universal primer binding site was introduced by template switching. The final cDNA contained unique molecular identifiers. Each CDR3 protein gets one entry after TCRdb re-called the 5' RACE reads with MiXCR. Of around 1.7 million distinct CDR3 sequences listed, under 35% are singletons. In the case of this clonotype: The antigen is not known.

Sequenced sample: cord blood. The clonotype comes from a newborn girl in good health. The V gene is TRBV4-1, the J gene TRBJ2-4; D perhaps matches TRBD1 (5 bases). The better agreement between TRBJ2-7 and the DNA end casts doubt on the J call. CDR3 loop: CASSQDRVDEQYF. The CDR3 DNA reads TGCGCCAGCAGCCAAGACAGGGTAGACGAGCAGTACTTC.